This T cell receptor beta chain was documented in a study of blood T cells in healthy people across ages. The wider study: Through template switching, about one barcoded beta molecule was captured per two T cells, as measured in model experiments.

This CDR3 is built from 14 residues. CDR1 is SGHRS and CDR2 is YFSETQ in the germline V gene. Together with a sample-barcoded 5' primer, a J-beta primer mix was included in a second PCR lasting roughly 7 to 11 cycles. TCRdb reanalysed the 5' RACE reads using MiXCR and keeps one entry per CDR3 protein. The top ten clones hold 20% to 25% of a sample with about 730,000 distinct CDR3 sequences, approximately 43% of them seen once. The sample, about 9.2 milliliters of peripheral blood, was drawn from each donor. V gene TRBV5-1 combines with J gene TRBJ2-4; D is perhaps TRBD1 (5 bases). The end of the DNA fits TRBJ2-7 better, so the J call may be wrong. Input material: blood. The sequence derives from an older woman in good health. CDR3 DNA sequence: TGCGCCAGCAGCTCGACAGACCGTCCCTACGAGCAGTACTTC. It yields the protein CASSSTDRPYEQYF.